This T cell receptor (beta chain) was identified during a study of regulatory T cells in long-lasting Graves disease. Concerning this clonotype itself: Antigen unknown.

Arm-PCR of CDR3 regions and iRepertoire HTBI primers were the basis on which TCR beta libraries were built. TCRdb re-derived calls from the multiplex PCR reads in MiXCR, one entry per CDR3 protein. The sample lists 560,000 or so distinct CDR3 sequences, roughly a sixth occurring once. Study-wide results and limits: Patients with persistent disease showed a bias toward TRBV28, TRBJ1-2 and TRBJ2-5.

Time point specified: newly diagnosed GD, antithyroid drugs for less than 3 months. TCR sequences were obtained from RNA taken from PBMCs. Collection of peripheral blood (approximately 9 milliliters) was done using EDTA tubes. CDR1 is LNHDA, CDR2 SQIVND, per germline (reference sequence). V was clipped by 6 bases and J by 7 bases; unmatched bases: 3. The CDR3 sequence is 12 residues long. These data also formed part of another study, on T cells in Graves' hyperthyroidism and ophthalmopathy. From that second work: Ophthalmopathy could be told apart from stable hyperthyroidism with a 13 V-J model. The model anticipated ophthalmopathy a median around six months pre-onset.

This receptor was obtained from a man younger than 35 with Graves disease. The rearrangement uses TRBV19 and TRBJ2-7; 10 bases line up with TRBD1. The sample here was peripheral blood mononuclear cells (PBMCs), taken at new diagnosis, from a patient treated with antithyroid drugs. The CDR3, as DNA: TGTGCCAGTAGATCGGACAGGGGGGAGCAGTACTTC. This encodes CASRSDRGEQYF.